Listed below are T cell receptor beta chains from one sample, sequenced in a study of blood T cell repertoires in COVID-19. TCRdb keeps only in-frame clones here, not all; method: immunoSEQ multiplex PCR. The table shows about 180,000 clones, with around 79% occurring only once. What was sequenced was peripheral blood. The receptor source for this set is a woman between 70 and 85 years old with acute or convalescent COVID-19. CDR3s include the opening cysteine and the closing phenylalanine or tryptophan. D genes are given only for firm matches. Only some rows state a clone size, as once, few, many or a class for expanded clones.

j_call | clone_size | d_call | v_call | cdr3_aa | cdr3_nt
TRBJ1-2 | once | - | TRBV7-9 | CASSPGQFYGYTF | TGTGCCAGCAGCCCAGGACAGTTCTATGGCTACACCTTC
TRBJ1-1 | - | - | TRBV3-1/TRBV3-2 | CASSQAREAFF | TGTGCCAGCAGCCAAGCCAGGGAAGCTTTCTTT
TRBJ2-7 | - | TRBD1 | TRBV27 | CASSRRDRGSEQYF | TGTGCCAGCAGTCGGAGGGACAGGGGGTCCGAGCAGTACTTC
TRBJ2-5 | - | - | TRBV14 | CASSQDLSGWQETQYF | TGTGCCAGCAGCCAAGATTTAAGTGGCTGGCAAGAGACCCAGTACTTC
TRBJ1-1 | - | - | TRBV19 | CASTLAVNTEAFF | TGTGCCAGTACCTTAGCAGTGAACACTGAAGCTTTCTTT
TRBJ1-5 | - | - | TRBV20-1 | CSASRRQAEQPQHF | TGCAGTGCTAGTAGGAGACAGGCCGAACAGCCCCAGCATTTT
TRBJ1-2 | - | TRBD1 | TRBV10-3 | CAIREDRVRGYTF | TGTGCCATCAGGGAAGACAGGGTGAGAGGCTACACCTTC
TRBJ1-4 | - | TRBD1 | TRBV27 | CASKPQGASRSSTEKLFF | TGTGCCAGCAAACCCCAGGGGGCTAGTCGATCTAGCACCGAAAAACTGTTTTTT
TRBJ2-7 | - | - | TRBV9 | CASSVAMTDSYEQYF | TGTGCCAGCAGCGTAGCAATGACGGACAGTTACGAGCAGTACTTC
TRBJ2-3 | - | TRBD2 | TRBV20-1 | CSASAGTSGGLGTQYF | TGCAGTGCGAGTGCAGGGACTAGCGGGGGACTTGGTACGCAGTATTTT
TRBJ2-1 | - | - | TRBV9 | CASSVQGWGTEQFF | TGTGCCAGCAGCGTACAGGGTTGGGGCACTGAGCAGTTCTTC
TRBJ1-2 | - | - | TRBV6-5 | CASKRGRTGYTF | TGTGCCAGCAAAAGGGGCCGCACCGGCTACACCTTC
TRBJ1-6 | - | - | TRBV6-1 | CASSEKGRGAFYNSPLHF | TGTGCCAGCAGTGAAAAGGGGCGGGGGGCGTTTTATAATTCACCCCTCCACTTT
TRBJ1-2 | - | TRBD1 | TRBV6-4 | CASSSGTGTTSSIYGYTF | TGTGCCAGCAGTTCCGGGACAGGGACCACTAGCTCGATCTATGGCTACACCTTC
TRBJ2-3 | - | - | TRBV19 | CASSIELQGLTDTQYF | TGTGCCAGTAGTATAGAGTTACAGGGTTTGACAGATACGCAGTATTTT
TRBJ2-3 | few | TRBD2 | TRBV7-3 | CASSLGGNTDTQYF | TGTGCCAGCAGCTTGGGGGGGAACACAGATACGCAGTATTTT
TRBJ1-6 | - | TRBD1 | TRBV7-2 | CASSPRDRPLHF | TGTGCCAGCAGCCCCCGGGACAGACCCCTCCACTTT
TRBJ1-2 | - | TRBD1 | TRBV29-1 | CSVVSGQDGYTF | TGCAGCGTTGTATCCGGACAGGACGGCTACACCTTC
TRBJ2-2 | - | - | TRBV7-2 | CASSLGGANTGELFF | TGTGCCAGCAGCCTGGGCGGGGCGAACACCGGGGAGCTGTTTTTT